The 9 T cell receptor beta chains below all came from one sample that was sequenced in a study of cytomegalovirus exposure and HLA in healthy donors. It was with 60 Vbeta and 13 Jbeta primers that the PCR ran. Repertoires were generated with immunoSEQ multiplex PCR, while TCRdb's copy carries only in-frame clones and drops some. The data contain under 200,000 clones, 75% to 90% of them singletons. The specimen was PBMCs. The receptors come from a woman aged 45-59 years in good health and CMV-seropositive.

This chain links TRBV7-9 with TRBJ2-3; D call uncertain. This CDR3 has 15 residues. The germline gives CDR1 SEHNR, CDR2 FQNEAQ (reference sequence). V was pared by 1 base and J by 0 bases, with 8 bases between. The CDR3 here is CASSLGEASTDTQYF. CDR3 in DNA: TGTGCCAGCAGCTTAGGTGAGGCCAGCACAGATACGCAGTATTTT.

J is TRBJ2-5 and V is TRBV7-2; 9 bases fit TRBD1. CDR3 length: 15 residues. The V gene's germline CDR1 is SGHTA and CDR2 FQGNSA. V was pared by 5 bases and J by 5 bases, with 9 bases of the junction left unmatched. CDR3 loop: CASSARDRARETQYF. CDR3 in DNA: TGTGCCAGCAGCGCCCGGGACAGGGCGAGGGAGACCCAGTACTTC.

A word on this clone: A read error may account for a junction end that differs from germline. This chain uses TRBV5-4 with TRBJ1-5; D possibly corresponds to TRBD1 (5 bases). In germline, CDR1 is SGHNT, CDR2 YYREEE (reference sequence). CDR3 size: 15 residues. CDR3 sequence reads: CASSQEGWGGGPQHF. For the CDR3, the DNA is TGCGCCAGCAGCCAAGAGGGGTGGGGCGGGGGTCCCCAGCATTTT.

This chain connects TRBV18 to TRBJ1-2, with D tentatively TRBD1 (6 bases). Germline V lookup: CDR1 KGHSH, CDR2 LQKENI. V lost 5 bases and J lost 2, with 12 bases in between. The CDR3 is made up of 14 amino acids. The CDR3 region has the DNA TGTGCCAGCTCATCGGACAGTCTCAACTATGGCTACACCTTC. This gives the protein CASSSDSLNYGYTF.

The V call is TRBV9, the J call TRBJ2-3; TRBD2 matches at 12 bases. Germline CDR1 SGDLS, CDR2 YYNGEE. With 1 base clipped from V and 4 bases from J, the junction kept 7 bases outside the gene matches. CDR3 length: 17 residues. The chain's CDR3 is CASSVSTSGGSADTQYF. The CDR3 DNA reads as TGTGCCAGCAGCGTATCCACTAGCGGGGGGAGCGCAGATACGCAGTATTTT.

The chain joins TRBV27 to TRBJ2-3, with 8 bases identical to TRBD2. The length of the CDR3 is 17 residues. Germline V gives CDR1 MNHEY, CDR2 SMNVEV (reference sequence). V lost 2 bases to trimming and J lost 4 bases; unmatched junction nucleotides: 11. The CDR3 spells CASSLQVGLVEADTQYF. CDR3 DNA sequence: TGTGCCAGCAGTTTACAGGTGGGACTAGTTGAGGCAGATACGCAGTATTTT.

The V and J genes are TRBV4-1 and TRBJ1-4, with 10 bases matching TRBD1. Germline V gene data show CDR1 as MGHRA and CDR2 as YSYEKL. With V trimmed by 1 base and J by 8 bases, 13 bases remained unmatched. The CDR3 spans 18 residues. CDR3 loop: CASSQVGQGIRRQEKLFF. The DNA for the CDR3 is TGCGCCAGCAGCCAAGTGGGACAGGGGATACGGAGACAGGAAAAACTGTTTTTT.

This rearrangement joins TRBV11-2 to TRBJ2-7; no definite D call. Germline assignment: CDR1 SGHAT and CDR2 FQNNGV. This CDR3 contains 12 residues. Trimming took 5 bases from V and 2 from J, leaving 7 bases between them. The CDR3 nucleotides read TGTGCCAGCAGCCCCAATGCCTACGAGCAGTACTTC. Its translation: CASSPNAYEQYF.

This clone was counted only a few times. This rearrangement joins TRBV4-2 to TRBJ1-5, with unresolved D. CDR3 length equals 14 residues. Germline V CDR1 and CDR2: LGHNA, YNFKEQ. V dropped 0 bases and J dropped 2 bases, with 5 bases sitting between them. CDR3 in amino acids: CASSQDGGNQPQHF. CDR3 in DNA: TGTGCCAGCAGCCAAGACGGGGGCAATCAGCCCCAGCATTTT.